This T cell receptor (beta chain) was recovered during a study of T cell repertoires in cytomegalovirus infection. Background on the study: Matching HLA type, along with CMV infection, was indicated by public TCR beta signatures.

Worth noting for this clonotype: Antigen unknown.

From the reads, TCRdb called clonotypes with MiXCR, one entry per CDR3 protein. The table has approximately 150,000 distinct CDR3 sequences, about 22% seen once; the top ten hold about 25%. The receptor was isolated from a human donor in good health (CMV status not recorded). Some clones in this sample may be carry-over from other donors' samples. The specimen was CD8+ T cells from cultured PBMCs, collected from culture after CMV antigen stimulation.

The CDR3 DNA reads TGTGCCAGCAGTTATGGATCGACATTAGCCAAAAACATTCAGTACTTC. This encodes CASSYGSTLAKNIQYF. This chain links TRBV6-2 or TRBV6-3 with TRBJ2-4; no definite D call. CDR1 is MNHEY and CDR2 is SVGEGT in the germline V gene. Trimming removed 3 bases from V and 0 bases from J, with 12 bases in between. The CDR3 runs 16 residues.